Following are 25 T cell receptor beta chains from one sample sequenced in a study of blood T cell repertoires in COVID-19. The table came from immunoSEQ multiplex PCR; TCRdb's copy has only in-frame clones and leaves some out. The sample contains fewer than 350,000 clones, approximately 89% of which appear only once. The sample comprised peripheral blood. The receptors were sampled from a man aged 40-50 years with active or convalescent COVID-19.

This clone is a singleton in its sample. V and J are TRBV27 and TRBJ2-2; TRBD2 might be the D (5 bases). Per germline, CDR1 MNHEY and CDR2 SMNVEV (reference sequence). V was trimmed by 0 bases and J by 1 base, leaving 15 bases between them. CDR3 length: 18 residues. CDR3: CASSLSLRPGGNTGELFF. For the CDR3, the DNA is TGTGCCAGCAGTTTATCGTTGAGGCCCGGAGGGAACACCGGGGAGCTGTTTTTT.

The CDR3 bases are TGCAGCGTTGCAGCCCGGGGGGACACTGAAGCTTTCTTT. This encodes CSVAARGDTEAFF. This rearrangement joins TRBV29-1 to TRBJ1-1; TRBD1 is a possible D gene (5 bases). Germline V gene sequence: CDR1 SQVTM, CDR2 ANQGSEA. The CDR3 is made up of 13 amino acids. Trimming removed 4 bases at V and 3 bases at J, with 12 bases between. The entire variable domain, with the rest obtained from reference TRBV29-1 and TRBJ1-1, is as follows: SAVISQKPSRDICQRGTSLTIQCQVDSQVTMMFWYRQQPGQSLTLIATANQGSEATYESGFVIDKFPISRPNLTFSTLTVSNMSPEDSSIYLCSVAARGDTEAFFGQGTRLTVV.

Only a few counts were recorded for this clone. The chain is built from TRBV5-4 and TRBJ2-2; unclear D gene. The V gene lost 1 base and the J gene lost 7 bases, with 11 bases spanning the gap. CDR1 and CDR2 from the germline V gene are SGHNT and YYREEE (reference sequence). The CDR3 covers 14 residues. The CDR3 region is CASSLYEVGGELFF. CDR3 coding DNA: TGTGCCAGCAGCTTGTATGAGGTGGGCGGGGAGCTGTTTTTT.

The V gene is TRBV6-5, the J gene TRBJ2-1; possible D gene TRBD2, 7 bases. Trimming left V 7 bases short and J 9 bases short, with 16 bases between. The CDR3 has 13 amino acids. Germline V lookup: CDR1 MNHEY, CDR2 SVGAGI. The CDR3 sequence is CASTQRGGAEQFF. The CDR3 nucleotides read TGTGCCAGCACTCAGAGGGGGGGGGCTGAGCAGTTCTTC.

The chain recombines TRBV5-1 with TRBJ2-3; 10 nucleotides match TRBD2. This CDR3 is built from 16 residues. Germline CDR1 and CDR2: SGHRS and YFSETQ. After removal of 1 base from V and 6 bases from J, the junction contained 8 bases not matched to a gene. The CDR3 nucleotides read TGCGCCAGCAGCTTGAGCTTAGCGGGGGGCCGGGATACGCAGTATTTT. As protein: CASSLSLAGGRDTQYF. Together with reference TRBV5-1 and TRBJ2-3, the CDR3 gives the full variable domain: KAGVTQTPRYLIKTRGQQVTLSCSPISGHRSVSWYQQTPGQGLQFLFEYFSETQRNKGNFPGRFSGRQFSNSRSEMNVSTLELGDSALYLCASSLSLAGGRDTQYFGPGTRLTVL.

V usage is TRBV9 and J usage is TRBJ1-6; no clear D. The CDR3 loop spans 14 amino acids. V lost 4 bases to trimming and J lost 9 bases, with 14 bases between them. Germline CDR1 and CDR2: SGDLS and YYNGEE. The CDR3 loop reads CASSSRSEVSPLHF. CDR3 bases: TGTGCCAGCAGCTCTAGGAGCGAGGTTTCACCCCTCCACTTT.

CDR3 amino acids: CASSLLGVDEQYF. The CDR3 bases are TGTGCCAGCAGTTTGTTAGGGGTCGACGAGCAGTACTTC. The chain carries TRBV12-3 or TRBV12-4 and TRBJ2-7, with D perhaps matching TRBD1 (5 bases). The V and J ends lost 3 bases and 5 bases respectively, with 11 bases between them. CDR3 length: 13 residues.

This sequence joins TRBV5-4 and TRBJ1-2; D is possibly TRBD1 (6 bases). The germline V gene has CDR1 SGHNT and CDR2 YYREEE (reference sequence). The V and J ends lost 2 bases and 7 bases respectively, with 12 bases between them. CDR3 length equals 13 residues. For the CDR3, the DNA is TGTGCCAGCAGCTTAAACAGGGAATTTGGCTACACCTTC. This sequence encodes CASSLNREFGYTF.

V is TRBV6-5 and J is TRBJ2-1, with 7 nucleotides matching TRBD2. The V segment lost 0 bases and the J segment 0 bases; nucleotides outside the gene matches: 2. The CDR3 totals 16 residues. Looked up from germline, CDR1 is MNHEY and CDR2 is SVGAGI. The CDR3 reads CASSYSGRASYNEQFF. CDR3 sequence (DNA): TGTGCCAGCAGTTACTCTGGGAGGGCCTCCTACAATGAGCAGTTCTTC.

The sample holds a few counts of this clone. V is TRBV6-5 and J is TRBJ2-5, with D maybe TRBD2 (6 bases). There are 13 residues in the CDR3. The germline V gene has CDR1 MNHEY and CDR2 SVGAGI. V lost 7 bases to trimming and J lost 5 bases, with 14 bases between them. The CDR3, as DNA: TGTGCCAGCACCAACGGGGGTACGGAGACCCAGTACTTC. This codes for CASTNGGTETQYF.

V usage is TRBV7-9 and J usage is TRBJ2-1, with D hard to call. Germline V gene data show CDR1 as SEHNR and CDR2 as FQNEAQ (reference sequence). The CDR3 spans 13 residues. Deletions cut 1 base from V and 8 bases from J, with 9 bases between. CDR3 sequence: CASSLVAPDEQFF. CDR3 coding DNA: TGTGCCAGCAGCTTAGTGGCACCTGATGAGCAGTTCTTC.

J is TRBJ2-7 and V is TRBV5-4; weak D call: TRBD1 (5 bases). The CDR3 spans 12 residues. The germline gives CDR1 SGHNT, CDR2 YYREEE (reference sequence). The ends were cut back, 2 bases at V and 5 bases at J, with 8 bases in the middle. The CDR3 DNA sequence: TGTGCCAGCAGCTTAGGACACAACGAGCAGTACTTC. Its protein is CASSLGHNEQYF.

This sequence joins TRBV19 and TRBJ2-5, with D maybe TRBD1 (6 bases). Germline CDR1 reads LNHDA; CDR2 reads SQIVND (reference sequence). The ends were cut back, 0 bases at V and 3 bases at J, with 14 bases in the middle. The CDR3 is 16 residues long. CDR3 residues: CASSIDPRGGEETQYF. CDR3 coding DNA: TGTGCCAGTAGTATAGATCCCAGGGGTGGAGAAGAGACCCAGTACTTC.

This chain links TRBV5-5 with TRBJ2-5; 9 nucleotides line up with TRBD2. Germline-derived CDR1 and CDR2 are SGHKS and YYEKEE (reference sequence). This CDR3 region has 17 residues. V shed 0 bases, J shed 1 base, and the junction held 7 bases outside the gene matches. For the CDR3, the DNA is TGTGCCAGCAGCTTGGGAGGCCTAGCGGGAAGCCAAGAGACCCAGTACTTC. Its translation: CASSLGGLAGSQETQYF.

The chain has TRBV7-2 and TRBJ2-7; D possibly corresponds to TRBD2 (6 bases). With 1 base removed from V and 3 bases from J, the gap between germline ends came to 7 bases. The CDR3 is 13 residues long. Germline CDR1 SGHTA, CDR2 FQGNSA. CDR3 bases: TGTGCCAGCAGCTTAGGGAGGGTCTACGAGCAGTACTTC. This codes for CASSLGRVYEQYF.

In this sample, this clone turned up once. CDR3 in amino acids: CASSYAEIYGYTF. DNA of the CDR3: TGTGCCAGCAGTTACGCGGAGATCTATGGCTACACCTTC. The genes are TRBV6-2 or TRBV6-3 and TRBJ1-2; D gene unclear. V was cut by 2 bases and J by 4 bases, with 8 bases left in between. In germline, CDR1 is MNHEY, CDR2 SVGEGT. The CDR3 loop spans 13 amino acids.

The chain joins TRBV3-1 (or the pseudogene TRBV3-2) to TRBJ2-5; D call uncertain. CDR1 and CDR2 (germline): LGHDT, YNNKEL (reference sequence). V was shortened by 3 bases and J by 3 bases, with 5 bases between the two germline ends. This CDR3 is 12 amino acids long. In DNA form, the CDR3 reads TGTGCCAGCAGCCATAGAGAAGAGACCCAGTACTTC. Amino acids: CASSHREETQYF.

This clone was seen more than once but under ten times. The chain couples TRBV28 to TRBJ2-7; D not resolved. Trimming left V 10 bases short and J 2 bases short, with 18 bases between. This CDR3 contains 14 residues. Germline CDR1 and CDR2: MDHEN and SYDVKM. As DNA, the CDR3 is TGTGCCACCCTGTCCACGGGTTGGCCCTACGAGCAGTACTTC. Encoded protein: CATLSTGWPYEQYF.

The chain couples TRBV12-3 or TRBV12-4 to TRBJ2-5; perhaps TRBD2 as D (5 bases). The CDR3 covers 12 residues. V was trimmed by 7 bases and J by 2 bases, leaving 8 bases between them. CDR3 amino acids: CASTPGQETQYF. The CDR3 DNA follows: TGTGCCAGCACCCCGGGGCAAGAGACCCAGTACTTC.

The rearrangement links TRBV13 to TRBJ2-3, with 9 bases that match TRBD2. J was trimmed by 2 bases and V by 5 bases; bases with no gene match: 11. Germline CDR1 PRHDT, CDR2 FYEKMQ (reference sequence). CDR3 length equals 17 residues. CDR3: CASSPPGGRASTDTQYF. CDR3 sequence (DNA): TGTGCCAGCAGCCCCCCCGGCGGGAGGGCCTCCACAGATACGCAGTATTTT.

The chain employs TRBV19 and TRBJ2-5; D is perhaps TRBD1 (6 bases). This CDR3 has 14 amino acids. V lost 6 bases to trimming and J lost 5 bases, with 16 bases between them. Germline CDR1 reads LNHDA; CDR2 reads SQIVND (reference sequence). The CDR3 nucleotides are TGTGCCAGTAGCCCGAGACAGGTCGGGGAGACCCAGTACTTC. Translating it yields CASSPRQVGETQYF. Full variable domain (outside the CDR3, taken from reference TRBV19 and TRBJ2-5): DGGITQSPKYLFRKEGQNVTLSCEQNLNHDAMYWYRQDPGQGLRLIYYSQIVNDFQKGDIAEGYSVSREKKESFPLTVTSAQKNPTAFYLCASSPRQVGETQYFGPGTRLLVL.

The V gene is TRBV29-1, the J gene TRBJ1-2; no definite D call. V lost 6 bases and J 4 bases, leaving 15 bases between the germline ends. This CDR3 has 13 amino acids. Germline CDR1 SQVTM, CDR2 ANQGSEA. The CDR3 region is CSVITRYGYGYTF. As DNA, the CDR3 is TGCAGCGTCATTACTCGGTACGGCTATGGCTACACCTTC.

Only a few counts were recorded for this clone. The CDR3 DNA reads TGTGCCAGCAGTTTAAACCTAGGAGGGGAGCTGTTTTTT. It encodes CASSLNLGGELFF. The chain recombines TRBV12-3 or TRBV12-4 with TRBJ2-2; D unresolved. The V end was cut by 2 bases, the J end by 8 bases, with 9 bases between. The CDR3 totals 13 residues.

V and J are TRBV11-2 and TRBJ1-5; 10 positions match TRBD1. Germline CDR1 and CDR2: SGHAT and FQNNGV. The ends lost 8 bases at V and 5 bases at J; junction bases unmatched: 9. This CDR3 has 15 residues. This CDR3 is CASCGGTGVDQPQHF. The CDR3 DNA follows: TGTGCCAGCTGCGGGGGGACAGGGGTCGATCAGCCCCAGCATTTT.

This clone occurred once. V gene TRBV5-1 combines with J gene TRBJ2-3, with a possible D match to TRBD1 (6 bases). The V and J ends lost 0 bases and 0 bases respectively, with 8 bases between them. Germline lookup yields CDR1 SGHRS and CDR2 YFSETQ. The CDR3 is 15 amino acids. The CDR3 protein is CASSLDRASTDTQYF. CDR3 DNA sequence: TGCGCCAGCAGCTTGGACAGGGCGAGCACAGATACGCAGTATTTT.